These 25 T cell receptor beta chains came from one sample sequenced in a study of T cell repertoires in cytomegalovirus infection. TCRdb passed the reads through MiXCR, listing each CDR3 protein once. Counted here are approximately 910,000 distinct CDR3 sequences, 30% to 40% occurring once; the ten biggest clones make up around an eighth. Their recognized antigens are unknown. Sequenced material: cultured CD8+ T cells from PBMCs, taken from culture after CMV antigen stimulation. The receptors come from a human donor in good health (CMV status not recorded). Some clones in this sample may be carry-over from other donors' samples.

This sequence joins TRBV2 and TRBJ2-2; D remains ambiguous. Germline CDR1 and CDR2: SNHLY and FYNNEI. The CDR3 spans 13 residues. Trimming took off 7 bases at V and 8 bases at J, with 14 bases between the two ends. The CDR3 region has the DNA TGTGCCAGCACCCCGTTTCCGTCAGGGGAGCTGTTTTTT. It specifies CASTPFPSGELFF.

The rearrangement links TRBV12-3 or TRBV12-4 to TRBJ2-5, with D possibly matching TRBD2 (5 bases). Trimming removed 5 bases from V and 1 base from J, with 14 bases in between. This CDR3 region has 15 residues. CDR3 DNA sequence: TGTGCCAGCAGTCGCCGCGGGTGGGCCCAAGAGACCCAGTACTTC. Translation: CASSRRGWAQETQYF.

This clonotype was recorded at least ten times. The chain links TRBV7-6 to TRBJ1-5; weak D call: TRBD1 (6 bases). The CDR3 covers 15 residues. Trimming removed 4 bases from V and 3 bases from J, with 13 bases in between. In germline, CDR1 is SGHVS, CDR2 FNYEAQ. The CDR3 DNA reads TGTGCCAGCAGCTCGACTACAGGGTCCAATCAGCCCCAGCATTTT. Translating gives CASSSTTGSNQPQHF.

CDR3 DNA: TGTGCCAGCAGTGTCGACAGGGCTTCGAGGAACGAGCAGTACGTC. This translates into CASSVDRASRNEQYV. V and J are TRBV6-1 and TRBJ2-7; 7 nucleotides align to TRBD1. CDR3 size: 15 residues. Trimming removed 4 bases from V and 5 bases from J; junction bases left unmatched: 11. From germline, CDR1 is MNHNS and CDR2 SASEGT.

The J gene is TRBJ1-5, the V gene TRBV27; possibly TRBD1 for D (6 bases). The germline V gene encodes CDR1 MNHEY and CDR2 SMNVEV (reference sequence). V was cut by 1 base and J by 7 bases, with 14 bases left in between. This CDR3 has 15 residues. The CDR3 DNA reads TGTGCCAGCAGTTTATGGGGAGGGGGAGAGCAGCCCCAGCATTTT. Translation gives CASSLWGGGEQPQHF.

This chain links TRBV20-1 with TRBJ1-3, with D maybe TRBD1 (6 bases). Germline-derived CDR1 and CDR2 are DFQATT and SNEGSKA (reference sequence). Trimming removed 1 base from V and 0 bases from J, with 10 bases in between. This CDR3 contains 15 residues. The DNA for the CDR3 is TGCAGTGCTAGAGGAACAGGGCCCTCTGGAAACACCATATATTTT. It codes for CSARGTGPSGNTIYF.

In this sample, this clonotype turned up a few times. V and J are TRBV6-1 and TRBJ1-1, with a tentative D call TRBD1 (5 bases). Germline V gives CDR1 MNHNS, CDR2 SASEGT. V lost 6 bases, J lost 8 bases, and 10 bases lay in between. The CDR3 sequence is 11 residues long. In nucleotides, the CDR3 is TGTGCCAGCAGCGGATGGGGGGAAGCTTTCTTT. This encodes CASSGWGEAFF.

The chain has TRBV29-1 and TRBJ1-2, with 8 bases lining up with TRBD1. The CDR3 contains 14 residues. Trimming cost V 3 bases and J 4 bases; bases outside gene matches: 7. Germline V gene data show CDR1 as SQVTM and CDR2 as ANQGSEA. The CDR3 spells CSVEGGQDTYGYTF. The CDR3 DNA follows: TGCAGCGTTGAGGGGGGACAGGATACCTATGGCTACACCTTC.

The CDR3 DNA is TGTGCCAGCAGCTTTCTATCCGGGAACACTGAAGCTTTCTTT. As protein: CASSFLSGNTEAFF. The chain couples TRBV7-9 to TRBJ1-1; D gene unclear. Germline values: CDR1 SEHNR, CDR2 FQNEAQ (reference sequence). V dropped 3 bases and J dropped 1 base, with 9 bases sitting between them. The CDR3 spans 14 residues.

V is TRBV11-3 and J is TRBJ1-1; 11 bases match TRBD1. Germline CDR1 is SGHNT and CDR2 is YENEEA. The V and J ends lost 3 bases and 7 bases, in that order; junction bases with no gene match: 16. This CDR3 region has 18 residues. The CDR3 DNA reads as TGTGCCAGCAGCTTCTTAAGGGAGGACAGGGGGCCAGGGGTTGAAGCTTTCTTT. It translates to CASSFLREDRGPGVEAFF.

J is TRBJ2-1 and V is TRBV2; D could derive from TRBD1 or TRBD2 (6 bases each). Germline CDR1 reads SNHLY; CDR2 reads FYNNEI. CDR3 length: 14 amino acids. V lost 7 bases, J lost 4 bases, and 14 bases lay in between. The CDR3 here is CASKGGPLYNEQFF. CDR3 DNA: TGTGCCAGCAAAGGGGGGCCGCTGTACAATGAGCAGTTCTTC.

Many counts were recorded for this clonotype. The gene calls are TRBV7-2 and TRBJ1-6; tentatively, D is TRBD1 (5 bases). The CDR3 length is 17 residues. The V end lost 5 bases, the J end lost 3 bases, and 17 bases lay between the germline ends. CDR1 and CDR2 from the germline V gene are SGHTA and FQGNSA. Here the CDR3 DNA reads TGTGCCAGCAGCCTCTCCGGGACTGGAAGCTATAATTCACCCCTCCACTTT. Translating it yields CASSLSGTGSYNSPLHF.

This clonotype has at least ten counts. The chain uses TRBV19 and TRBJ1-2; a possible D gene is TRBD1 (5 bases). The CDR3 has 14 residues. With 3 bases removed from V and 4 bases from J, the gap between germline ends came to 12 bases. Germline CDR1 LNHDA, CDR2 SQIVND (reference sequence). The CDR3 is CASSMAGKVYGYTF. The CDR3 coding sequence is TGTGCCAGTAGTATGGCAGGGAAGGTCTATGGCTACACCTTC.

This clonotype was seen only a few times. This chain connects TRBV6-1 to TRBJ2-2; possible D gene TRBD1, 6 bases. Trimming shortened V by 5 bases and J by 4 bases, and 17 bases separated the two germline ends. The CDR3 covers 16 residues. Germline CDR1 and CDR2: MNHNS and SASEGT. For the CDR3, the DNA is TGTGCCAGCAGTTCAAGCCCAGGGGAAAGCACCGGGGAGCTGTTTTTT. It encodes CASSSSPGESTGELFF.

In this sample, this clonotype turned up a few times. The V and J genes are TRBV6-2 or TRBV6-3 and TRBJ2-1; D possibly corresponds to TRBD2 (6 bases). In germline, CDR1 is MNHEY, CDR2 SVGEGT. This CDR3 region has 13 residues. V was shortened by 8 bases and J by 4 bases, with 12 bases between the two germline ends. Here the CDR3 reads CASSIAVYNEQFF. In nucleotides, the CDR3 is TGTGCCAGCTCAATAGCGGTATACAATGAGCAGTTCTTC.

This sequence joins TRBV4-3 and TRBJ2-3; 10 nucleotides line up with TRBD1. The CDR3 consists of 19 residues. CDR1 LGHNA and CDR2 YSLEER come from the germline V gene. V trimming: 1 base; J trimming: 2 bases; junction bases outside the gene matches: 12. This CDR3 is CASSQVIRTGGLNTDTQYF. The CDR3 DNA reads as TGCGCCAGCAGCCAAGTGATCAGGACAGGGGGTTTGAACACAGATACGCAGTATTTT.

The table lists this clonotype with many counts. CDR3 coding DNA: TGTGCCAGCAGCTTAGGTCCTCAAGGTGGGCAGTATTTT. Translated, it gives CASSLGPQGGQYF. The V gene is TRBV7-6, the J gene TRBJ2-3; the D is unclear. Per the germline V gene, CDR1 is SGHVS and CDR2 is FNYEAQ. The V gene lost 1 base and the J gene lost 11 bases, with 13 bases spanning the gap. CDR3 size: 13 residues.

A few counts support this clonotype. This chain connects TRBV7-6 to TRBJ2-5; 10 nucleotides agree with TRBD2. The junction had 8 bases not matched to a gene; V was cut back by 5 bases and J by 5 bases. The CDR3 covers 15 residues. The V gene's germline CDR1 is SGHVS and CDR2 FNYEAQ. The CDR3 loop reads CASSPQAGGPETQYF. The CDR3 nucleotides read TGTGCCAGCAGCCCACAAGCGGGGGGGCCGGAGACCCAGTACTTC.

The V gene is TRBV27, the J gene TRBJ1-6; 7 bases map to TRBD1. Germline V gene sequence: CDR1 MNHEY, CDR2 SMNVEV (reference sequence). The CDR3 consists of 17 residues. The J segment lost 0 bases and the V segment lost 1 base, leaving 3 bases of the junction unmatched. CDR3 nucleotides: TGTGCCAGCAGTTTATTGCGACAGGGCTCCTATAATTCACCCCTCCACTTT. Translating it yields CASSLLRQGSYNSPLHF.

The J gene is TRBJ1-1, the V gene TRBV20-1, with D maybe TRBD1 (5 bases). Germline assignment: CDR1 DFQATT and CDR2 SNEGSKA (reference sequence). The CDR3 has 12 residues. Trimming removed 7 bases from V and 1 base from J, with 10 bases in between. CDR3 nucleotide sequence: TGCAGTGGAAGTGACAGGAACACTGAAGCTTTCTTT. Protein: CSGSDRNTEAFF.

This clonotype came up many times. The rearrangement uses TRBV7-9 and TRBJ1-5, with 9 positions matching TRBD1. Per germline, CDR1 SEHNR and CDR2 FQNEAQ (reference sequence). The V and J ends lost 5 bases and 7 bases, in that order; junction bases with no gene match: 12. The CDR3 sequence is 16 residues long. Here the CDR3 reads CASSQAGQGMEQPQHF. Here the CDR3 DNA reads TGTGCCAGCAGCCAGGCCGGACAGGGGATGGAGCAGCCCCAGCATTTT.

This clonotype occurred many times. This chain links TRBV7-2 with TRBJ2-7; 9 positions match TRBD1. The CDR3 covers 16 residues. The germline V gene encodes CDR1 SGHTA and CDR2 FQGNSA. J was trimmed by 7 bases and V by 1 base; bases with no gene match: 11. The chain's CDR3 is CASSLGWDRVDVEQYF. The CDR3 DNA is TGTGCCAGCAGCTTAGGATGGGACAGGGTAGACGTGGAGCAGTACTTC. Full variable domain (remainder filled in from reference TRBV7-2 and TRBJ2-7): GAGVSQSPSNKVTEKGKDVELRCDPISGHTALYWYRQSLGQGLEFLIYFQGNSAPDKSGLPSDRFSAERTGGSVSTLTIQRTQQEDSAVYLCASSLGWDRVDVEQYFGPGTRLTVT.

This clonotype appeared a few times. The chain carries TRBV7-9 and TRBJ1-2; 9 bases map to TRBD1. Germline V gene lookup returns CDR1 SEHNR and CDR2 FQNEAQ (reference sequence). The length of the CDR3 is 16 residues. With 5 bases clipped from V and 4 bases from J, the junction kept 11 bases outside the gene matches. CDR3 bases: TGTGCCAGCAGCCTTATATTGACAGGGGGAGGCTATGGCTACACCTTC. This encodes CASSLILTGGGYGYTF.

About this clonotype: Compared with germline, one end of the junction differs, possibly owing to a read error. V and J are TRBV2 and TRBJ1-5, with D possibly TRBD1 on 6 matching bases. Germline-derived CDR1 and CDR2 are SNHLY and FYNNEI. The CDR3 loop spans 12 amino acids. The DNA of the CDR3 is TGTGCCAGCAGCGAAGGGGGTGAGCCCCAGCATTTT. Protein: CASSEGGEPQHF.

The V gene is TRBV19, the J gene TRBJ2-5; 9 bases are shared with TRBD2. The CDR3 consists of 15 residues. Germline V lookup: CDR1 LNHDA, CDR2 SQIVND (reference sequence). Trimming at V came to 7 bases and at J to 2 bases, leaving 8 bases not matched to a gene. The CDR3: CASTTGTSRQETQYF. The DNA of the CDR3 is TGTGCCAGTACTACCGGGACTAGCAGACAAGAGACCCAGTACTTC.